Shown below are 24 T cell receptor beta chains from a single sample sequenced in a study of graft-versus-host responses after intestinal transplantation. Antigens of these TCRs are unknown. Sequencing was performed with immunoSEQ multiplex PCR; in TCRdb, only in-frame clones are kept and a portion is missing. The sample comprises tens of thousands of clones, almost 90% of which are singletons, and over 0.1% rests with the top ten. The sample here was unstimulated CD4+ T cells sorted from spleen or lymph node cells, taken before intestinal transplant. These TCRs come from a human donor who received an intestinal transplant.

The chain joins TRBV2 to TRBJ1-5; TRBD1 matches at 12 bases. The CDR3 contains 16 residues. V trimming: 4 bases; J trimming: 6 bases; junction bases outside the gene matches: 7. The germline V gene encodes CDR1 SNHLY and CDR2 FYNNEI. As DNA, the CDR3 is TGTGCCAGCAGTGGAGGGACAGGGGGCATGGGTCAGCCCCAGCATTTT. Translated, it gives CASSGGTGGMGQPQHF. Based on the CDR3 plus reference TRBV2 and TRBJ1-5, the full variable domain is EPEVTQTPSHQVTQMGQEVILRCVPISNHLYFYWYRQILGQKVEFLVSFYNNEISEKSEIFDDQFSVERPDGSNFTLKIRSTKLEDSAMYFCASSGGTGGMGQPQHFGDGTRLSIL.

The CDR3 sequence: CASSRLAGEETQYF. In DNA, the CDR3 is TGTGCCAGCAGCCGACTAGCGGGGGAAGAGACCCAGTACTTC. The chain combines TRBV5-4 with TRBJ2-5; the match to TRBD2 covers 12 bases. Germline lookup yields CDR1 SGHNT and CDR2 YYREEE (reference sequence). Losses at the gene ends were 4 bases for V and 3 bases for J; bases not matched to a gene: 1. This CDR3 is 14 amino acids long.

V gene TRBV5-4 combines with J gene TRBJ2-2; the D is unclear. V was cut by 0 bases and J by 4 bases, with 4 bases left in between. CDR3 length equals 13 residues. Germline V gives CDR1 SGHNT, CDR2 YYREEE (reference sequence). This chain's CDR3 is CASSLVLTGELFF. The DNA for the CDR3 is TGTGCCAGCAGCTTGGTCCTCACCGGGGAGCTGTTTTTT. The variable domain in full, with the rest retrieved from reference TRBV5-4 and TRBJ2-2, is ETGVTQSPTHLIKTRGQQVTLRCSSQSGHNTVSWYQQALGQGPQFIFQYYREEENGRGNFPPRFSGLQFPNYSSELNVNALELDDSALYLCASSLVLTGELFFGEGSRLTVL.

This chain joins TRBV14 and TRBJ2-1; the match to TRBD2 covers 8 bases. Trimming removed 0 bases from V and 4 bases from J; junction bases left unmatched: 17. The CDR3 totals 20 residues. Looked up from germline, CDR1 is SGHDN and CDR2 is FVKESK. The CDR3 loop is CASSQDRRTSQIFPYNEQFF. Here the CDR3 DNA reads TGTGCCAGCAGCCAAGATCGACGGACTAGCCAGATCTTCCCATACAATGAGCAGTTCTTC.

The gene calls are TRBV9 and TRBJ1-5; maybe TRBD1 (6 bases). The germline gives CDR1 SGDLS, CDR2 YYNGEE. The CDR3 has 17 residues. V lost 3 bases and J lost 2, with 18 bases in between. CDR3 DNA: TGTGCCAGCAGCGCCGGACCCGGGGGGGCCGGCAATCAGCCCCAGCATTTT. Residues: CASSAGPGGAGNQPQHF.

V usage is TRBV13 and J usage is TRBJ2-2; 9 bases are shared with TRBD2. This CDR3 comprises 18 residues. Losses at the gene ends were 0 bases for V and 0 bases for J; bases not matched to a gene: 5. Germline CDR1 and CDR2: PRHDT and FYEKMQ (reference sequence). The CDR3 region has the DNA TGTGCCAGCAGCTTAGGGCTAGCGGGGATTTCGAACACCGGGGAGCTGTTTTTT. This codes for CASSLGLAGISNTGELFF. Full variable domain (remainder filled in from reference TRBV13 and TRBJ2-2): AAGVIQSPRHLIKEKRETATLKCYPIPRHDTVYWYQQGPGQDPQFLISFYEKMQSDKGSIPDRFSAQQFSDYHSELNMSSLELGDSALYFCASSLGLAGISNTGELFFGEGSRLTVL.

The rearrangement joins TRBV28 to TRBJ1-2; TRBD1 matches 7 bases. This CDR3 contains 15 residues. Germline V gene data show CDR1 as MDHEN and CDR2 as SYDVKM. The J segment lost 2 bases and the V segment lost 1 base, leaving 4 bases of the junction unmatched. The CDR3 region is CASSLSSRGNYGYTF. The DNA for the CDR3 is TGTGCCAGCAGTTTATCGTCCAGGGGGAACTATGGCTACACCTTC.

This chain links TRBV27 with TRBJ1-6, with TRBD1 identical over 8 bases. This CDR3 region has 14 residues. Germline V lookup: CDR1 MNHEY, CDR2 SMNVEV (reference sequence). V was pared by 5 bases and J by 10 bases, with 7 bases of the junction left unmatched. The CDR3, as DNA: TGTGCCAGCAGTCCCAGGGGGCCTGGATCACCCCTCCACTTT. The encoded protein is CASSPRGPGSPLHF.

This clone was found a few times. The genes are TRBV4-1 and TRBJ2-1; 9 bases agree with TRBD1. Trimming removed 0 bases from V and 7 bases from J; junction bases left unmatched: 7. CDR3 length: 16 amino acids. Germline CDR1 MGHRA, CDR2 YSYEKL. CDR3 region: CASSQEGGTGRNEQFF. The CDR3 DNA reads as TGCGCCAGCAGCCAAGAGGGCGGGACAGGGAGAAATGAGCAGTTCTTC.

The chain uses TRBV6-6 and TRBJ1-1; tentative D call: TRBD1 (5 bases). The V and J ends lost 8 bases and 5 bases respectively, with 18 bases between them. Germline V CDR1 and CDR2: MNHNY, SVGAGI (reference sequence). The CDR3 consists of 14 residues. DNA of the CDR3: TGTGCCAGCCTTCGGAGGGGCTTGGGGACTGAAGCTTTCTTT. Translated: CASLRRGLGTEAFF.

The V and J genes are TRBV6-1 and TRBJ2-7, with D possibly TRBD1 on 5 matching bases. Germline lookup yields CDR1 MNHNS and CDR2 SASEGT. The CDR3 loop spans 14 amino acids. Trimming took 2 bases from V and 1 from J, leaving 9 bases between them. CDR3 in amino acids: CASSELGRSYEQYF. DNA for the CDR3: TGTGCCAGCAGTGAACTGGGGCGGTCCTACGAGCAGTACTTC.

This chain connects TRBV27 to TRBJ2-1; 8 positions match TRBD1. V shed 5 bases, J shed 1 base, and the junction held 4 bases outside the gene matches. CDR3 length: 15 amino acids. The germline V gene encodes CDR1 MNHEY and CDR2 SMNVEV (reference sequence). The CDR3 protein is CASSLRDRSYNEQFF. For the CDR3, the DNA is TGTGCCAGCAGTCTCCGGGACAGGTCCTACAATGAGCAGTTCTTC.

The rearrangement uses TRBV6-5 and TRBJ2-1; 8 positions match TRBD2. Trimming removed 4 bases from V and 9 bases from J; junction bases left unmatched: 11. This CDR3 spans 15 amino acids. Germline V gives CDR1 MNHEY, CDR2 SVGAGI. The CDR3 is CASSLGGGGGSEQFF. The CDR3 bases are TGTGCCAGCAGTTTGGGGGGGGGCGGGGGGAGTGAGCAGTTCTTC.

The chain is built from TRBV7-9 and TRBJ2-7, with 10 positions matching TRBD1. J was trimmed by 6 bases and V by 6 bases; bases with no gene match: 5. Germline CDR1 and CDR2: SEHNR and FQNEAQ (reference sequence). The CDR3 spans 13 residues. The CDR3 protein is CASSRQGAGEQYF. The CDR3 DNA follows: TGTGCCAGCAGTCGACAGGGGGCGGGCGAGCAGTACTTC.

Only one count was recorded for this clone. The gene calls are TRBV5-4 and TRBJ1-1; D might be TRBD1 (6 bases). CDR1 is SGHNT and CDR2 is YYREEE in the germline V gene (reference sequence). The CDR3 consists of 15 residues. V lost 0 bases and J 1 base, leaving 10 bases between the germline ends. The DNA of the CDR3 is TGTGCCAGCAGCTTGGTTACAGGGTGGAACACTGAAGCTTTCTTT. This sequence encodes CASSLVTGWNTEAFF.

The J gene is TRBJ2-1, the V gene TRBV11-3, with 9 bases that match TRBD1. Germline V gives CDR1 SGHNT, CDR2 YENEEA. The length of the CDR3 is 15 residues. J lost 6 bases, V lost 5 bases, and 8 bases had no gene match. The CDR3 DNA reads TGTGCCAGCAGCCCCGGACAGGGGTTCGTCAATGAGCAGTTCTTC. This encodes CASSPGQGFVNEQFF.

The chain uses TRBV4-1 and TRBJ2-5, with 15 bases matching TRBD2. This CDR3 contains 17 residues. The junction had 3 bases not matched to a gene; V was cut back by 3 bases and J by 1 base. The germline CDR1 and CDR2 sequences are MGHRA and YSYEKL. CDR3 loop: CASSQGGLAGGQETQYF. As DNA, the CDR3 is TGCGCCAGCAGCCAGGGGGGACTAGCGGGGGGCCAAGAGACCCAGTACTTC.

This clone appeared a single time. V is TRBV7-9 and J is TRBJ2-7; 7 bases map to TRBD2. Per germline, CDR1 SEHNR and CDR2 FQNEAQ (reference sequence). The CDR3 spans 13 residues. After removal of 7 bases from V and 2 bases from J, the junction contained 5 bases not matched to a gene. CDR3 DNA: TGTGCCAGCAAGCGGGGTTCGACCTACGAGCAGTACTTC. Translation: CASKRGSTYEQYF.

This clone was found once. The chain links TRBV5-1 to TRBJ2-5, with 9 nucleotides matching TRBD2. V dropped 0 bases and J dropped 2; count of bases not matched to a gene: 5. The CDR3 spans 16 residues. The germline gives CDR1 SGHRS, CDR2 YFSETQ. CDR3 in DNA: TGCGCCAGCAGCTTGGCCTGGCTAGCGGGGCAAGAGACCCAGTACTTC. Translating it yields CASSLAWLAGQETQYF.

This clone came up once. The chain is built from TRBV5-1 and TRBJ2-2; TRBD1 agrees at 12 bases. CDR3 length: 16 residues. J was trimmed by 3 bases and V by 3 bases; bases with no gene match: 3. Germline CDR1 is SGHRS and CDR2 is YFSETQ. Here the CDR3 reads CASSWGQGAYTGELFF. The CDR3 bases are TGCGCCAGCAGCTGGGGACAGGGGGCGTACACCGGGGAGCTGTTTTTT.

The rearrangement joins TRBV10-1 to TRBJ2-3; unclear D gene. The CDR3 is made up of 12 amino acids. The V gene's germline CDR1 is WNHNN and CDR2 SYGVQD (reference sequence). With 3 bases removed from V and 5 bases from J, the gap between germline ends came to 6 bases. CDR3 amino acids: CASSDWQDTQYF. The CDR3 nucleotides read TGCGCCAGCAGTGATTGGCAAGATACGCAGTATTTT.

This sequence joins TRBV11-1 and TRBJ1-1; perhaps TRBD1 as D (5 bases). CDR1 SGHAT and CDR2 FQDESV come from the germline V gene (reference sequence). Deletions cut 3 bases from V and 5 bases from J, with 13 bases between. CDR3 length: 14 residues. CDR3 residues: CASSFAQGGTEAFF. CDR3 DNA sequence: TGTGCCAGCAGCTTTGCCCAGGGAGGGACTGAAGCTTTCTTT. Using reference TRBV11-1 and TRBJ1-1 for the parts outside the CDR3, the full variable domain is EAEVAQSPRYKITEKSQAVAFWCDPISGHATLYWYRQILGQGPELLVQFQDESVVDDSQLPKDRFSAERLKGVDSTLKIQPAELGDSAMYLCASSFAQGGTEAFFGQGTRLTVV.

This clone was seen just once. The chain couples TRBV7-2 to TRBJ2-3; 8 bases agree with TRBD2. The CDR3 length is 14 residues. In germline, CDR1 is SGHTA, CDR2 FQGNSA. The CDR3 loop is CAGERGSSTDTQYF. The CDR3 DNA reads TGTGCTGGGGAGCGGGGGTCCTCCACAGATACGCAGTATTTT.

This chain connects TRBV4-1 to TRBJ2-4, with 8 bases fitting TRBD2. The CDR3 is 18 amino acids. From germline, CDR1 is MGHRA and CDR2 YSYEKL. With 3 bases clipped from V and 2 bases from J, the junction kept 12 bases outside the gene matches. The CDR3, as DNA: TGCGCCAGCAGCCATACGGGGGGGCTAGCGGCCACCAAAAACATTCAGTACTTC. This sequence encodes CASSHTGGLAATKNIQYF.